This TCR beta chain was captured in a study of cytomegalovirus exposure and HLA in healthy donors. Method: immunoSEQ multiplex PCR; TCRdb's copy keeps in-frame clones and lacks some. Counted here are roughly 150,000 clones, approximately 91% occurring once; the ten biggest clones make up around 0.7%. The donors formed part of the roughly 120-subject validation cohort, distinct from the roughly 660-subject first cohort. Study-wide points: Both high specificity and high sensitivity reportedly marked the classifier's diagnosis of cytomegalovirus status.

A remark on this clone: Its antigen is not identified.

This TCR was sampled from a man aged 18 to 35 in good health and CMV-seronegative. The specimen was PBMCs.

The CDR3 reads CASSISSGGATDTQYF. The CDR3 nucleotides read TGTGCCAGCAGCATCTCTAGCGGGGGGGCAACAGATACGCAGTATTTT. This chain connects TRBV7-3 to TRBJ2-3; 12 bases map to TRBD2. This CDR3 has 16 amino acids. In germline, CDR1 is SGHTA, CDR2 FQGTGA. Trimming took 5 bases from V and 3 from J; bases not matched to a gene: 6.